A selection of T cell receptor beta chains follows, all from one sample in a study of T cells after yellow fever vaccination. TCRdb re-derived calls from the 5' RACE reads in MiXCR, one entry per CDR3 protein. The sample lists 450,000 to 600,000 distinct CDR3 sequences; 17% were seen once. The material was PBMCs, obtained around 5 days after the first yellow fever vaccination. These TCRs come from a man younger than 35 who received the YFV17D yellow fever vaccine. Each CDR3 is given with its conserved first and last residue. A D gene is named only where the DNA matches it firmly. Clone size, where shown, is once, few, many, or a class for clones that have expanded.

d_call,j_call,clone_size,v_call,cdr3_aa,cdr3_nt
TRBD2,TRBJ2-3,few,TRBV11-2,CASSFSAGGRDTQYF,TGTGCCAGCAGCTTCTCCGCGGGGGGTCGAGATACGCAGTATTTT
TRBD2,TRBJ2-1,NA,TRBV20-1,CSAPGGAGGQRQFF,TGCAGTGCCCCCGGGGGAGCGGGGGGGCAGAGGCAGTTCTTC
NA,TRBJ1-1,few,TRBV6-1,CASKSPENTEAFF,TGTGCCAGCAAAAGCCCGGAGAACACTGAAGCTTTCTTT
NA,TRBJ2-3,NA,TRBV29-1,CSAGEVSTDTQYF,TGCAGCGCAGGGGAGGTTAGCACAGATACGCAGTATTTT
TRBD2,TRBJ2-3,NA,TRBV20-1,CSAPAGVQTDTQYF,TGCAGTGCCCCGGCGGGGGTTCAAACAGATACGCAGTATTTT
TRBD2,TRBJ2-3,NA,TRBV7-2,CASRAGGGDTQYF,TGTGCCAGCCGTGCCGGGGGGGGAGATACGCAGTATTTT
NA,TRBJ2-5,few,TRBV14,CASSPRTGGETQYF,TGTGCCAGCAGCCCCCGAACCGGCGGAGAGACCCAGTACTTC
TRBD1,TRBJ1-2,few,TRBV4-2,CASREEGQGNYGYTF,TGTGCCAGCAGAGAAGAGGGACAGGGTAATTATGGCTACACCTTC
NA,TRBJ1-1,few,TRBV30,CAWSGRRVEAFF,TGTGCCTGGAGTGGACGGAGGGTTGAAGCTTTCTTT
TRBD1,TRBJ1-2,NA,TRBV12-3/TRBV12-4,CASSFGGQGSGYTF,TGTGCCAGCAGTTTCGGGGGACAGGGTAGCGGCTACACCTTC
NA,TRBJ2-5,NA,TRBV12-3/TRBV12-4,CASSLYGPQETQYF,TGTGCCAGCAGTTTGTACGGACCACAAGAGACCCAGTACTTC
NA,TRBJ1-4,NA,TRBV4-2,CASSQDTVSLFF,TGTGCCAGCAGCCAAGATACGGTATCACTGTTTTTT
TRBD2,TRBJ2-7,NA,TRBV5-4,CASSQREGPGEQYF,TGTGCCAGCAGCCAGAGGGAGGGACCGGGCGAGCAGTACTTC
NA,TRBJ2-2,NA,TRBV6-5,CASSYKQDTYTGELFF,TGTGCCAGCAGTTACAAGCAGGACACTTACACCGGGGAGCTGTTTTTT
NA,TRBJ1-2,NA,TRBV4-3,CASSQDYGLAYGYTF,TGCGCCAGCAGCCAAGATTACGGGTTGGCCTATGGCTACACCTTC
NA,TRBJ2-3,few,TRBV5-1,CASSLDQALADTQYF,TGCGCCAGCAGCTTGGACCAAGCCCTCGCAGATACGCAGTATTTT
NA,TRBJ2-3,many,TRBV27,CASSLLGGEADTQYF,TGTGCCAGCAGTTTATTAGGCGGGGAAGCAGATACGCAGTATTTT
NA,TRBJ2-6,few,TRBV20-1,CSARAGAGANVLTF,TGCAGTGCTAGAGCAGGGGCTGGGGCCAACGTCCTGACTTTC